The TCR beta chain under discussion was sequenced for a study of T cell changes during pregnancy in multiple sclerosis. Generated by immunoSEQ multiplex PCR, the TCRdb table keeps only in-frame clones and is missing some. The table includes around 80,000 clones, about 91% detected once. CDR3 length equals 14 residues. V gave up 4 bases and J gave up 9 bases; unmatched junction bases: 9. CDR1 and CDR2 from the germline V gene are SGHNT and YYREEE (reference sequence). V is TRBV5-4 and J is TRBJ1-3; 8 bases line up with TRBD1. Sample: peripheral blood, taken before pregnancy. The sequence came from a female donor with multiple sclerosis, enrolled in a pregnancy study. CDR3 nucleotides: TGTGCCAGCAGCGGGGGACAGGTCGGGGGCACCATATATTTT. This gives the protein CASSGGQVGGTIYF.